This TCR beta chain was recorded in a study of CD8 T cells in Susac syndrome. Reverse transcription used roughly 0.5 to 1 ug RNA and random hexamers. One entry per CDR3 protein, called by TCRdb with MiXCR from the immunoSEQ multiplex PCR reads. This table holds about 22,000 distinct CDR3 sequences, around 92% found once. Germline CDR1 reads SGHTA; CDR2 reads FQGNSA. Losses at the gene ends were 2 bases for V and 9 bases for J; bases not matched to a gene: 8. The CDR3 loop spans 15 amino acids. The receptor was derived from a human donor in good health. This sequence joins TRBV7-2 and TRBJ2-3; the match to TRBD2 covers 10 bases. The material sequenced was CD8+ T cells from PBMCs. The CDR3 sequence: CASSLLSGGADTQYF. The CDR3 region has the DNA TGTGCCAGCAGCTTACTCAGCGGGGGGGCGGACACGCAGTATTTT.